This T cell receptor (beta chain) was sequenced during a study of T-cell reconstitution after alpha-beta-depleted transplantation in children. General study findings and limits: By about two months after transplant, alpha-beta T cells reportedly arose from several hundred graft clones that had expanded.

A library of TCRbeta sequences, prepared with unique molecular identifiers, was generated. TCRdb analysed the PCR reads with MiXCR anew, one entry per CDR3 protein. The data hold over 150,000 distinct CDR3 sequences, with approximately 6.9% observed a single time. This clonotype was counted many times. The antigen is unknown. The germline CDR1 and CDR2 sequences are DFQATT and SNEGSKA (reference sequence). V gave up 0 bases and J gave up 1 base, with 12 bases separating them. This CDR3 has 15 amino acids. The sequencing used PBMCs, collected before TCRalphabeta/CD19-depleted stem cell transplant. The sequence was obtained from a boy aged 2 to 10 with acute lymphoblastic leukemia, due to receive a stem cell transplant. The J gene is TRBJ1-2, the V gene TRBV20-1; maybe TRBD1 (5 bases). The CDR3 region has the DNA TGCAGTGCTAGAGATTTGCCGGGGCTTAACTATGGCTACACCTTC. It translates to CSARDLPGLNYGYTF.